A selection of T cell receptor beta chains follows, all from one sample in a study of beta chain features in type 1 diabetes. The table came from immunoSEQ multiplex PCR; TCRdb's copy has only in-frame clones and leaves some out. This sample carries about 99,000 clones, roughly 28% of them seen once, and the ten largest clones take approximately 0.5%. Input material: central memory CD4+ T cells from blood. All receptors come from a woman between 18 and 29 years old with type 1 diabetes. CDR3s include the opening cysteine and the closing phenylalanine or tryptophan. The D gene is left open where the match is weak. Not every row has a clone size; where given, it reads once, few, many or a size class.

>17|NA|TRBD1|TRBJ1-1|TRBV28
CASSQIGYRGVLTEAFF
TGTGCCAGCAGTCAAATCGGATACAGGGGAGTTTTGACTGAAGCTTTCTTT
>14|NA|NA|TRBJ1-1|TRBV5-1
CASSVQSGNTEAFF
TGCGCCAGCAGCGTACAGAGCGGGAACACTGAAGCTTTCTTT
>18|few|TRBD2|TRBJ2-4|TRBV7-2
CASSLGPGAGGPSNIQYF
TGTGCCAGCAGCTTAGGACCCGGCGCGGGAGGGCCCTCAAACATTCAGTACTTC
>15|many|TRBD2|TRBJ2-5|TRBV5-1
CASSRLAGGEETQYF
TGCGCCAGCAGCCGACTAGCGGGAGGAGAAGAGACCCAGTACTTC
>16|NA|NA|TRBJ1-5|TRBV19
CASSATGTGRNQPQHF
TGTGCCAGTAGTGCGACCGGGACTGGGAGGAATCAGCCCCAGCATTTT
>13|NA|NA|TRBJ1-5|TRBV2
CASRPGRNQPQHF
TGTGCCAGCAGGCCTGGGAGAAATCAGCCCCAGCATTTT
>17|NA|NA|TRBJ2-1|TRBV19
CASTTKLQAGRINEQFF
TGTGCCAGTACCACAAAACTACAGGCTGGGCGAATAAATGAGCAGTTCTTC
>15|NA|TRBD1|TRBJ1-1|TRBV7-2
CASSSNMGQSSEAFF
TGTGCCAGCAGCTCCAACATGGGACAGTCAAGTGAAGCTTTCTTT
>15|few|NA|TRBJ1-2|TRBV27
CASKGLRGPNYGYTF
TGTGCCAGCAAAGGCCTCCGAGGGCCCAACTATGGCTACACCTTC
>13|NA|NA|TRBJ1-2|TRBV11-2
CASSLELSGYATF
TGTGCCAGCAGCTTAGAGCTCTCAGGGTATGCCACCTTC
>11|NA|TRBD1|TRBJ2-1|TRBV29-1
CSVGQGRTQFF
TGCAGCGTGGGACAGGGGAGAACGCAGTTCTTC
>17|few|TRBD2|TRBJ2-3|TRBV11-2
CASSPLTLRLAGDTQYF
TGTGCCAGCAGCCCCCTAACTCTCAGACTAGCGGGAGATACGCAGTATTTT
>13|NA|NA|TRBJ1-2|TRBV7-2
CASSPANNYGYTF
TGTGCCAGCAGCCCCGCGAATAACTATGGCTACACCTTC
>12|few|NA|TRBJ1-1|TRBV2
CASSAQGREAFF
TGTGCCAGCAGTGCACAGGGCCGCGAAGCTTTCTTT
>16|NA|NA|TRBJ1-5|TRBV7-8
CASSPQSGISNQPQHF
TGTGCCAGCAGCCCACAGTCTGGTATCAGCAATCAGCCCCAGCATTTT
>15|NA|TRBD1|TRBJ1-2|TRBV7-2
CASSLGGTGTYGYTF
TGTGCCAGCAGCTTAGGTGGGACAGGGACTTATGGCTACACCTTC
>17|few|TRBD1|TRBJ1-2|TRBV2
CASSEAAGQGVGYGYTF
TGTGCCAGCAGTGAAGCAGCTGGACAGGGGGTCGGCTATGGCTACACCTTC
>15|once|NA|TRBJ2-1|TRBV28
CASSLADTLWNEQFF
TGTGCCAGCAGTTTGGCGGACACGCTTTGGAATGAGCAGTTCTTC
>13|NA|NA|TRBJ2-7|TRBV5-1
CASSLQDSYEQYF
TGCGCCAGCAGCCTGCAGGACTCCTACGAGCAGTACTTC
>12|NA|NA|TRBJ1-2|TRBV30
CAWSAGAYGYTF
TGTGCCTGGAGTGCGGGAGCTTATGGCTACACCTTC
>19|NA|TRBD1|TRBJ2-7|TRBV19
CASSFSTGAGTGPTYEQYF
TGTGCCAGTAGTTTTTCCACTGGCGCCGGGACAGGTCCCACCTACGAGCAGTACTTC
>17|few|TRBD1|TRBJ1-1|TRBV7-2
CASSFLPQGARDTEAFF
TGTGCCAGCAGCTTCCTACCCCAGGGGGCGCGGGACACTGAAGCTTTCTTT
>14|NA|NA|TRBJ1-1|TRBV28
CASSFPQGNTEAFF
TGTGCCAGCAGTTTCCCACAGGGGAACACTGAAGCTTTCTTT
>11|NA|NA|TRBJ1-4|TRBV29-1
CSARAAEKLFF
TGCAGTGCCCGAGCGGCAGAAAAACTGTTTTTT
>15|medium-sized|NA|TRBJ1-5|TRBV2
CASNGVGRNNQPQHF
TGTGCCAGCAACGGAGTGGGGCGGAACAATCAGCCCCAGCATTTT
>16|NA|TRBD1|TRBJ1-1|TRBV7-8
CASSLGGTGGAGSAFF
TGTGCCAGCAGCTTAGGGGGGACAGGGGGCGCCGGATCGGCTTTCTTT
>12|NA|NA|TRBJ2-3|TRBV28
CASSFGLYTQYF
TGTGCCAGCAGTTTCGGACTTTATACGCAGTATTTT
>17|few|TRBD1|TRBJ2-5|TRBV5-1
CASSSGQAQQSQETQYF
TGCGCCAGCAGCTCGGGACAGGCTCAACAATCTCAAGAGACCCAGTACTTC
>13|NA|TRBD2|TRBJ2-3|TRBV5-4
CASSFETSGTQYF
TGTGCCAGCAGCTTTGAGACTAGCGGGACGCAGTATTTT
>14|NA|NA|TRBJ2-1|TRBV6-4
CASSDGSRYNEQFF
TGTGCCAGCAGTGACGGGAGCCGCTACAATGAGCAGTTCTTC
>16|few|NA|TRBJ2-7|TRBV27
CASSFIGQSSSYEQYF
TGTGCCAGCAGTTTTATCGGACAGTCGAGCTCCTACGAGCAGTACTTC
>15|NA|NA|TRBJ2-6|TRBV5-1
CASSLGVSGANVLTF
TGCGCCAGCAGCTTGGGCGTCTCTGGGGCCAACGTCCTGACTTTC
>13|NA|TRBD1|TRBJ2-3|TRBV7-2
CASSVPGGDTQYF
TGTGCCAGCAGCGTCCCAGGGGGCGACACGCAGTATTTT
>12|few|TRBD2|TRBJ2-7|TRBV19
CASSRREGGQYF
TGTGCCAGTTCAAGACGGGAGGGTGGGCAGTACTTC
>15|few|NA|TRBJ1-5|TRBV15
CATSPRGSRLEPQHF
TGTGCCACCAGCCCAAGGGGCAGCCGGTTGGAGCCCCAGCATTTT
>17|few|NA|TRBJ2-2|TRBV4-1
CASSHRQRSIITGELFF
TGCGCCAGCAGCCATAGACAGCGATCCATCATCACCGGGGAGCTGTTTTTT
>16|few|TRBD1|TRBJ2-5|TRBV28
CASRAGTGVYQETQYF
TGTGCCAGCAGAGCCGGGACAGGGGTGTACCAAGAGACCCAGTACTTC
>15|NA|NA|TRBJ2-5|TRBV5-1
CASSFGTLTQETQYF
TGCGCCAGCAGCTTCGGGACACTAACACAAGAGACCCAGTACTTC
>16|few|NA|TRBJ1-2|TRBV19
CASSIIQEPIVYGYTF
TGTGCCAGTAGTATTATTCAGGAACCCATCGTCTATGGCTACACCTTC
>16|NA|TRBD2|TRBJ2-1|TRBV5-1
CASSALAGGGANEQFF
TGCGCCAGCAGCGCTCTAGCGGGAGGAGGGGCCAATGAGCAGTTCTTC
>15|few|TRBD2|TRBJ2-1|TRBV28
CASSMSERGGGEQFF
TGTGCCAGCAGTATGTCTGAGCGGGGGGGAGGTGAGCAGTTCTTC
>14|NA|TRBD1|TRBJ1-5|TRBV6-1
CASSVQGANQPQHF
TGTGCCAGCAGTGTACAGGGGGCCAATCAGCCCCAGCATTTT
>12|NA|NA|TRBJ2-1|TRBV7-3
CASSFLLSEQFF
TGTGCCAGCAGCTTTCTCCTATCGGAGCAGTTCTTC
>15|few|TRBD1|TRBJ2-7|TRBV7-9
CASSLTDRGSYEQYF
TGTGCCAGCAGCTTAACCGACAGGGGCTCCTACGAGCAGTACTTC